This TCR beta chain was found in a study of blood T cell repertoires in COVID-19. Overall study context: Sample material is recorded as cDNA or gDNA derived from T cells, B-cell-depleted T cells, or PBMCs.

Only in-frame clones appear in the TCRdb table, and some are missing; sequencing was by immunoSEQ multiplex PCR. The table has 65,000 to 85,000 clones, 80% to 90% seen once. Trimming took 5 bases from V and 6 from J, leaving 13 bases between them. The CDR3 has 13 amino acids. Germline V CDR1 and CDR2: WNHNN, SYGVQD (reference sequence). The sample was peripheral blood. This TCR was sampled from a human donor in a cohort sampled during active COVID-19. The rearrangement uses TRBV10-1 and TRBJ1-1; weak D call: TRBD1 (5 bases). CDR3 sequence (DNA): TGCGCCAGCAGTATGCGAAGGGGATCTGAAGCTTTCTTT. The encoded protein is CASSMRRGSEAFF.